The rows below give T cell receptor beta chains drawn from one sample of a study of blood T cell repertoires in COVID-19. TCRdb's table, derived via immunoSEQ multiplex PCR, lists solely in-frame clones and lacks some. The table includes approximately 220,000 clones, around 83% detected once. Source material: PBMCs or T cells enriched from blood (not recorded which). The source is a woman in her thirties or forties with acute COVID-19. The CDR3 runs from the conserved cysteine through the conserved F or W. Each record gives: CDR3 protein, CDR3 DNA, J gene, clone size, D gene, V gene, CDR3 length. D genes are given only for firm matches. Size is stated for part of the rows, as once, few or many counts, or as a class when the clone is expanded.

CASSQDYLQPQHF,TGCGCCAGCAGCCAAGACTATTTGCAGCCCCAGCATTTT,TRBJ1-5,NA,NA,TRBV4-1,13
CASTLSPRGSSTGELFF,TGCGCCAGCACCCTTTCCCCGAGGGGGTCAAGCACCGGGGAGCTGTTTTTT,TRBJ2-2,NA,NA,TRBV4-1,17
CSVRTGGGIERTQYF,TGCAGCGTCAGGACCGGAGGTGGTATAGAGCGGACCCAGTACTTC,TRBJ2-5,NA,NA,TRBV29-1,15
CAWKLEGQWGNYGYTF,TGTGCCTGGAAACTGGAGGGACAGTGGGGCAACTATGGCTACACCTTC,TRBJ1-2,NA,TRBD1,TRBV30,16
CASSFPGDRGNYGYTF,TGTGCCAGCAGCTTCCCGGGGGACAGGGGAAACTATGGCTACACCTTC,TRBJ1-2,NA,TRBD1,TRBV5-4,16
CASSSGTGVDTEAFF,TGTGCCAGCAGCTCCGGGACAGGGGTCGACACTGAAGCTTTCTTT,TRBJ1-1,NA,TRBD1,TRBV5-6,15
CAWSAGLYGYTF,TGTGCCTGGAGTGCGGGTCTGTATGGCTACACCTTC,TRBJ1-2,NA,NA,TRBV30,12
CASSPSGGYEQYF,TGTGCCAGCAGCCCGTCCGGGGGATACGAGCAGTACTTC,TRBJ2-7,NA,NA,TRBV7-9,13
CSASYRSSYEQYF,TGCAGTGCTAGTTACAGAAGCTCCTACGAGCAGTACTTC,TRBJ2-7,once,NA,TRBV20-1,13
CASSLRTGVGPGYEQYF,TGCGCCAGCAGCCTCCGGACAGGGGTAGGGCCGGGCTACGAGCAGTACTTC,TRBJ2-7,few,TRBD1,TRBV4-1,17
CASSANPGQGLKAFF,TGTGCCAGCAGTGCCAATCCTGGACAGGGATTGAAAGCTTTCTTT,TRBJ1-1,once,TRBD1,TRBV2,15
CASSQATLRAQETQYF,TGTGCCAGCAGCCAAGCTACCCTGCGAGCGCAAGAGACCCAGTACTTC,TRBJ2-5,NA,NA,TRBV3-1/TRBV3-2,16
CASSLRTLSTDTQYF,TGTGCCAGCAGCTTGAGAACTCTCAGCACAGATACGCAGTATTTT,TRBJ2-3,NA,NA,TRBV5-4,15
CAISNRVLTTSGNTIYF,TGTGCCATCAGTAACAGGGTCCTGACAACCTCTGGAAACACCATATATTTT,TRBJ1-3,once,NA,TRBV10-3,17
CASSLGTLRRTGPDGYTF,TGTGCCAGCAGCTTAGGAACCCTTCGGAGAACAGGGCCGGATGGCTACACCTTC,TRBJ1-2,NA,NA,TRBV7-9,18
CASSPGLAVKETQYF,TGTGCCAGTAGCCCCGGGCTAGCGGTAAAAGAGACCCAGTACTTC,TRBJ2-5,NA,TRBD2,TRBV19,15
CASSFVRLGSTDTQYF,TGTGCCAGCAGCTTTGTGAGACTTGGGTCGACAGATACGCAGTATTTT,TRBJ2-3,NA,NA,TRBV13,16
CASSVVGGSYGYTF,TGTGCCAGCAGCGTAGTAGGAGGGAGCTATGGCTACACCTTC,TRBJ1-2,NA,NA,TRBV9,14
CASSTQRGTKNIQYF,TGTGCCAGTAGTACACAGCGGGGGACCAAAAACATTCAGTACTTC,TRBJ2-4,NA,TRBD2,TRBV19,15
CASSYSDSPGNTIYF,TGTGCCAGCAGTTACTCAGACAGTCCTGGAAACACCATATATTTT,TRBJ1-3,NA,NA,TRBV6-5,15
CASSQDILYEQYF,TGTGCCAGCAGCCAGGACATACTCTACGAGCAGTACTTC,TRBJ2-7,NA,NA,TRBV7-2,13
CSVEVRDTSSYEQYF,TGCAGCGTTGAAGTTCGGGACACGTCTTCCTACGAGCAGTACTTC,TRBJ2-7,NA,NA,TRBV29-1,15
CASRQRASGMGSGELFF,TGTGCCAGCAGGCAGCGGGCTAGCGGGATGGGGTCCGGGGAGCTGTTTTTT,TRBJ2-2,NA,TRBD2,TRBV2,17
CASSSGGRVTNEKLFF,TGCGCCAGCAGCTCGGGGGGTAGGGTGACTAATGAAAAACTGTTTTTT,TRBJ1-4,NA,NA,TRBV5-1,16
CASSAPLLGQPAGYTF,TGTGCCAGCAGCGCCCCCCTTTTGGGGCAGCCGGCGGGCTACACCTTC,TRBJ1-2,NA,NA,TRBV9,16
CASRAGLAGGRETQYF,TGTGCCAGCAGGGCGGGGCTAGCGGGAGGGAGAGAGACCCAGTACTTC,TRBJ2-5,NA,TRBD2,TRBV2,16
CASSLRQGADSYNSPLHF,TGTGCCAGCAGTCTTCGACAGGGGGCGGACTCCTATAATTCACCCCTCCACTTT,TRBJ1-6,few,TRBD1,TRBV27,18
CATSETGSYGYTF,TGTGCCACCAGTGAAACGGGAAGCTATGGCTACACCTTC,TRBJ1-2,NA,NA,TRBV24-1,13
CASSRPDRGNTEAFF,TGTGCCAGTAGTAGGCCCGACAGGGGGAACACTGAAGCTTTCTTT,TRBJ1-1,NA,TRBD1,TRBV19,15
CASSQVLAGRYNEQFF,TGTGCCAGCAGCCAGGTTCTAGCGGGACGGTACAATGAGCAGTTCTTC,TRBJ2-1,NA,TRBD2,TRBV3-1/TRBV3-2,16
CASSKGDRGNQPQHF,TGTGCCAGTAGTAAGGGTGACAGGGGCAATCAGCCCCAGCATTTT,TRBJ1-5,few,TRBD1,TRBV19,15
CSVDEGQTSYF,TGCAGCGTTGACGAGGGACAGACATCCTATTTT,TRBJ1-3,NA,TRBD1,TRBV29-1,11
CASSLLTSGGLHSGANVLTF,TGCGCCAGCAGCTTACTGACTAGCGGGGGCCTTCACTCTGGGGCCAACGTCCTGACTTTC,TRBJ2-6,NA,TRBD2,TRBV5-1,20
CASRSDGFVAVPWQDTQYF,TGTGCCAGCAGGTCCGACGGATTTGTTGCGGTTCCCTGGCAAGATACGCAGTATTTT,TRBJ2-3,NA,NA,TRBV21-1,19
CASSPGTANGYTF,TGTGCCAGCAGCCCTGGGACAGCTAATGGCTACACCTTC,TRBJ1-2,once,TRBD1,TRBV12-3/TRBV12-4,13
CASSLVPGAYEQYF,TGTGCCAGCAGCTTAGTACCAGGGGCTTACGAGCAGTACTTC,TRBJ2-7,NA,NA,TRBV7-2,14
CASANRGTGGTEAFF,TGTGCCAGCGCTAACCGCGGGACAGGGGGGACTGAAGCTTTCTTT,TRBJ1-1,NA,TRBD1,TRBV6-1,15
CASRSGTRDSPLHF,TGTGCCAGCAGGTCCGGGACACGGGATTCACCCCTCCACTTT,TRBJ1-6,NA,NA,TRBV6-5,14
CASSLGRSNYGYTF,TGTGCCAGCAGCTTGGGCAGGTCCAACTATGGCTACACCTTC,TRBJ1-2,NA,NA,TRBV5-6,14
CASSFGERGNTIYF,TGTGCCAGCAGCTTCGGGGAGAGGGGAAACACCATATATTTT,TRBJ1-3,few,NA,TRBV5-4,14
CASSTGLGKAETQYF,TGTGCCAGCAGCACCGGACTAGGGAAGGCGGAGACCCAGTACTTC,TRBJ2-5,once,TRBD2,TRBV7-9,15
CASSFGGSHSNQPQHF,TGTGCCAGCAGCTTCGGCGGCAGCCACTCCAATCAGCCCCAGCATTTT,TRBJ1-5,NA,NA,TRBV7-2,16
CASSLAFNEQFF,TGCGCCAGCAGCTTGGCCTTCAATGAGCAGTTCTTC,TRBJ2-1,NA,NA,TRBV5-1,12
CASSVSVAEGFYNEQFF,TGTGCCAGCAGCGTATCCGTGGCGGAGGGCTTCTACAATGAGCAGTTCTTC,TRBJ2-1,NA,NA,TRBV9,17
CASSHSSTGNTIYF,TGTGCCAGCAGCCATTCATCCACTGGAAACACCATATATTTT,TRBJ1-3,NA,NA,TRBV3-1/TRBV3-2,14
CASSLRQDTEAFF,TGTGCCAGCAGCCTAAGGCAGGACACTGAAGCTTTCTTT,TRBJ1-1,few,NA,TRBV7-3,13
CASSSPAYEQYF,TGTGCCAGCAGTTCCCCTGCCTACGAGCAGTACTTC,TRBJ2-7,NA,NA,TRBV27,12
CASSTTGSTEQYF,TGTGCCAGTAGTACGACAGGGTCTACGGAGCAGTACTTC,TRBJ2-7,NA,TRBD1,TRBV19,13
CASNRSEKLFF,TGTGCCAGCAATCGGTCTGAAAAACTGTTTTTT,TRBJ1-4,NA,NA,TRBV28,11
CASRDGVSYEQYF,TGTGCCAGCAGGGATGGAGTTTCCTACGAGCAGTACTTC,TRBJ2-7,NA,NA,TRBV28,13
CASSQDLTPGNEQFF,TGTGCCAGCAGCCAAGATCTAACTCCCGGGAATGAGCAGTTCTTC,TRBJ2-1,NA,NA,TRBV3-1/TRBV3-2,15
CASSVVGRPSSNQPQHF,TGTGCCAGCAGCGTAGTCGGCAGGCCTTCTAGCAATCAGCCCCAGCATTTT,TRBJ1-5,NA,NA,TRBV9,17
CASSGPSGSGTDTQYF,TGTGCCAGCAGTGGTCCTAGCGGGAGTGGTACAGATACGCAGTATTTT,TRBJ2-3,NA,TRBD2,TRBV28,16
CASTIGIGTLYGYTF,TGTGCCAGCACCATCGGGATAGGTACCCTCTATGGCTACACCTTC,TRBJ1-2,NA,NA,TRBV7-8,15
CASSPWALNTEAFF,TGTGCCAGCAGCCCGTGGGCCTTGAACACTGAAGCTTTCTTT,TRBJ1-1,NA,NA,TRBV7-9,14
CASSTNRGLTGELFF,TGTGCCAGCAGTACAAACAGGGGGCTTACCGGGGAGCTGTTTTTT,TRBJ2-2,NA,TRBD1,TRBV28,15
CASSDGHRGLGGYTF,TGCGCCAGCAGTGATGGTCACAGGGGGCTTGGGGGCTACACCTTC,TRBJ1-2,NA,TRBD1,TRBV10-2,15
CASPTSGSPRSYNEQFF,TGTGCCAGCCCGACTAGCGGGAGCCCCCGCTCCTACAATGAGCAGTTCTTC,TRBJ2-1,NA,TRBD2,TRBV28,17